These 22 T cell receptor beta chains originate from one sample sequenced in a study of control samples from healthy donors and cancer patients. TCRdb's copy holds only in-frame clones and misses some; the assay was immunoSEQ multiplex PCR. This table has about 150,000 clones, around 90% appearing once. The specimen was blood. These receptor sequences come from a man aged 25-45 years in good health.

This rearrangement joins TRBV23-1 to TRBJ1-1, with D maybe TRBD1 (6 bases). TRBV23-1 is an open reading frame whose function is uncertain. The V and J ends lost 2 bases and 9 bases respectively, with 13 bases between them. The CDR3 contains 13 residues. CDR3 coding DNA: TGCGCCAGCAGTCAAGGTACAGGGATTAAAGCTTTCTTT. Protein: CASSQGTGIKAFF.

There are a few counts of this clone. This chain connects TRBV6-6 to TRBJ2-1, with 10 positions matching TRBD2. This CDR3 spans 18 amino acids. Germline V CDR1 and CDR2: MNHNY, SVGAGI (reference sequence). Unmatched junction bases numbered 15, after V lost 5 bases and J lost 5 bases. The CDR3 DNA follows: TGTGCCAGCAGTCAGTTAGCGGGGGGTGTGGGTTCAAACAATGAGCAGTTCTTC. Encoded protein: CASSQLAGGVGSNNEQFF.

This chain uses TRBV29-1 with TRBJ2-1, with 9 bases that match TRBD2. V trimming: 5 bases; J trimming: 0 bases; junction bases outside the gene matches: 11. Germline V gene lookup returns CDR1 SQVTM and CDR2 ANQGSEA. This CDR3 spans 17 amino acids. The CDR3 DNA is TGCAGCGTTTTGGGACTAGCCGTCGGGAGCTCCTACAATGAGCAGTTCTTC. This codes for CSVLGLAVGSSYNEQFF.

V is TRBV10-3 and J is TRBJ1-1; possible D gene TRBD1, 5 bases. This CDR3 is built from 14 residues. Looked up from germline, CDR1 is ENHRY and CDR2 is SYGVKD. The V end was cut by 10 bases, the J end by 1 base, with 16 bases between. Written as DNA, the CDR3 is TGTGCCACAGGCACTGGGGGGGAGAACACTGAAGCTTTCTTT. Protein product: CATGTGGENTEAFF.

The rearrangement joins TRBV5-1 to TRBJ1-1; TRBD1 matches 7 bases. This CDR3 contains 19 residues. Trimming at V came to 1 base and at J to 5 bases, leaving 20 bases not matched to a gene. In germline, CDR1 is SGHRS, CDR2 YFSETQ. The CDR3 bases are TGCGCCAGCAGCTTGAAGCAGGGTACAGGGGTTATGGATTGGACTGAAGCTTTCTTT. Amino acids: CASSLKQGTGVMDWTEAFF. Together with reference TRBV5-1 and TRBJ1-1, the CDR3 gives the full variable domain: KAGVTQTPRYLIKTRGQQVTLSCSPISGHRSVSWYQQTPGQGLQFLFEYFSETQRNKGNFPGRFSGRQFSNSRSEMNVSTLELGDSALYLCASSLKQGTGVMDWTEAFFGQGTRLTVV.

This chain connects TRBV9 to TRBJ2-7, with 10 bases lining up with TRBD2. The CDR3 contains 15 residues. The germline V gene has CDR1 SGDLS and CDR2 YYNGEE. J lost 2 bases, V lost 3 bases, and 5 bases had no gene match. This chain's CDR3 is CASSALAGAPYEQYF. Written as DNA, the CDR3 is TGTGCCAGCAGCGCTCTAGCGGGGGCGCCCTACGAGCAGTACTTC.

The J gene is TRBJ1-1, the V gene TRBV7-3; D is ambiguous. The CDR3 runs to 15 residues. V shed 0 bases and J shed 3 bases, with 11 bases lying between them. In germline, CDR1 is SGHTA, CDR2 FQGTGA. The DNA for the CDR3 is TGTGCCAGCAGCTTAACGGCAGAGCCTTACACTGAAGCTTTCTTT. Amino acid sequence: CASSLTAEPYTEAFF.

The chain carries TRBV10-3 and TRBJ2-2, with D perhaps being TRBD1 or TRBD2 (6 bases each). V dropped 0 bases and J dropped 4 bases, with 12 bases sitting between them. There are 16 residues in the CDR3. CDR1 is ENHRY, CDR2 SYGVKD, per germline. CDR3 nucleotide sequence: TGTGCCATCAGTGAGTCTGGGGGGCTCGGCACCGGGGAGCTGTTTTTT. As protein: CAISESGGLGTGELFF.

This clone was observed once. The V and J genes are TRBV10-2 and TRBJ1-2; 8 nucleotides match TRBD1. This CDR3 is 15 amino acids long. V was clipped by 6 bases and J by 4 bases; unmatched bases: 10. Germline values: CDR1 WSHSY, CDR2 SAAADI. CDR3 in DNA: TGCGCCAGCAGAGTGGACAGGGAGGATTTCTATGGCTACACCTTC. Translating gives CASRVDREDFYGYTF.

The chain couples TRBV2 to TRBJ1-2; D is possibly TRBD1 (5 bases). Germline V gene sequence: CDR1 SNHLY, CDR2 FYNNEI. Trimming removed 7 bases at V and 5 bases at J, with 11 bases between. CDR3 size: 12 residues. The CDR3 loop reads CASNEDNYGYTF. The CDR3 coding sequence is TGTGCCAGCAATGAGGACAATTATGGCTACACCTTC.

The rearrangement joins TRBV9 to TRBJ2-7, with 11 bases aligning to TRBD1. Germline trimming cut 3 bases from V and 7 bases from J; bases unmatched to any gene: 6. Germline CDR1 and CDR2: SGDLS and YYNGEE. The CDR3 contains 14 residues. This CDR3 is CASSEGDRGGEQYF. In DNA form, the CDR3 reads TGTGCCAGCAGCGAGGGGGACAGGGGGGGTGAGCAGTACTTC.

V and J are TRBV9 and TRBJ2-1; 10 nucleotides align to TRBD2. Losses at the gene ends were 2 bases for V and 8 bases for J; bases not matched to a gene: 4. Germline assignment: CDR1 SGDLS and CDR2 YYNGEE. This CDR3 has 14 amino acids. CDR3 protein: CASSVGSGGYEQFF. CDR3 sequence (DNA): TGTGCCAGCAGCGTTGGTAGCGGGGGGTATGAGCAGTTCTTC.

The V gene is TRBV30, the J gene TRBJ2-1; D is ambiguous. Trimming left V 8 bases short and J 4 bases short, with 12 bases between. CDR1 is GTSNPN, CDR2 SVGIG, per germline (reference sequence). The CDR3 covers 12 residues. CDR3: CATDGFYNEQFF. The CDR3 coding sequence is TGTGCCACGGACGGCTTTTACAATGAGCAGTTCTTC.

The chain has TRBV19 and TRBJ2-7; 11 bases map to TRBD1. The CDR3 is 14 residues long. The trim removed 6 bases at V and 3 bases at J, leaving 4 bases unmatched. The germline CDR1 and CDR2 sequences are LNHDA and SQIVND (reference sequence). This chain's CDR3 is CASSPGTGGYEQYF. The DNA for the CDR3 is TGTGCCAGTAGCCCCGGGACAGGGGGCTACGAGCAGTACTTC. Drawing the rest from reference TRBV19 and TRBJ2-7, the complete variable domain is DGGITQSPKYLFRKEGQNVTLSCEQNLNHDAMYWYRQDPGQGLRLIYYSQIVNDFQKGDIAEGYSVSREKKESFPLTVTSAQKNPTAFYLCASSPGTGGYEQYFGPGTRLTVT.

This sequence joins TRBV6-5 and TRBJ2-2, with D maybe TRBD2 (6 bases). V lost 7 bases to trimming and J lost 0 bases, with 12 bases between them. The CDR3 is 15 amino acids. The germline CDR1 and CDR2 sequences are MNHEY and SVGAGI. Here the CDR3 reads CASTPWGANTGELFF. CDR3 nucleotide sequence: TGTGCCAGCACCCCCTGGGGGGCGAACACCGGGGAGCTGTTTTTT.

The V call is TRBV10-3, the J call TRBJ1-1; D perhaps matches TRBD1 (5 bases). The CDR3 contains 15 residues. Germline CDR1 ENHRY, CDR2 SYGVKD. Trimming left V 3 bases short and J 0 bases short, with 11 bases between. CDR3 bases: TGTGCCATCAGTGAAAGGCAGGGATTGAACACTGAAGCTTTCTTT. It encodes CAISERQGLNTEAFF.

V usage is TRBV28 and J usage is TRBJ1-4; the match to TRBD1 covers 7 bases. The length of the CDR3 is 14 residues. After removal of 7 bases from V and 10 bases from J, the junction contained 12 bases not matched to a gene. Per the germline V gene, CDR1 is MDHEN and CDR2 is SYDVKM. The CDR3 sequence is CASMTGAGGGKLFF. The CDR3 nucleotides are TGTGCCAGCATGACTGGGGCAGGGGGGGGAAAACTGTTTTTT.

This rearrangement joins TRBV28 to TRBJ1-1; D gene uncertain. Trimming shortened V by 3 bases and J by 1 base, and 3 bases separated the two germline ends. The length of the CDR3 is 12 residues. Germline CDR1 MDHEN, CDR2 SYDVKM. CDR3 protein: CASSLTNTEAFF. In nucleotides, the CDR3 is TGTGCCAGCAGTTTGACGAACACTGAAGCTTTCTTT. The full variable domain, completed using reference TRBV28 and TRBJ1-1, is DVKVTQSSRYLVKRTGEKVFLECVQDMDHENMFWYRQDPGLGLRLIYFSYDVKMKEKGDIPEGYSVSREKKERFSLILESASTNQTSMYLCASSLTNTEAFFGQGTRLTVV.

V and J are TRBV7-2 and TRBJ1-4; 9 nucleotides agree with TRBD1. The CDR3 extends over 16 amino acids. Germline V gene data show CDR1 as SGHTA and CDR2 as FQGNSA. V lost 3 bases, J lost 2 bases, and 4 bases stayed unmatched. CDR3 residues: CASSFGTGRTNEKLFF. The CDR3 DNA sequence: TGTGCCAGCAGCTTTGGGACAGGGAGGACTAATGAAAAACTGTTTTTT.

CDR3 DNA: TGTGCCAGCAGTTGGGGACTAGCCCCCTCCCAAGATACGCAGTATTTT. Amino acids: CASSWGLAPSQDTQYF. This sequence joins TRBV6-2 or TRBV6-3 and TRBJ2-3; 9 positions agree with TRBD2. Germline V gene lookup returns CDR1 MNHEY and CDR2 SVGEGT. This CDR3 comprises 16 residues. With 4 bases clipped from V and 5 bases from J, the junction kept 10 bases outside the gene matches.

The chain couples TRBV10-3 to TRBJ1-2; a possible D gene is TRBD1 (6 bases). The CDR3 runs to 15 residues. The ends were cut back, 2 bases at V and 5 bases at J, with 15 bases in the middle. The V gene's germline CDR1 is ENHRY and CDR2 SYGVKD. CDR3 protein: CAISEQTGFQYGYTF. CDR3 DNA sequence: TGTGCCATCAGTGAGCAGACAGGTTTCCAGTATGGCTACACCTTC.

V and J are TRBV13 and TRBJ2-3, with 13 bases aligning to TRBD2. J gave up 3 bases and V 4 bases, and 10 bases lay outside the gene matches. The CDR3 extends over 18 amino acids. Germline lookup yields CDR1 PRHDT and CDR2 FYEKMQ (reference sequence). The CDR3, as DNA: TGTGCCAGCAGCTCGAATACTGGACTAGCGGGGGCGACAGATACGCAGTATTTT. This codes for CASSSNTGLAGATDTQYF.